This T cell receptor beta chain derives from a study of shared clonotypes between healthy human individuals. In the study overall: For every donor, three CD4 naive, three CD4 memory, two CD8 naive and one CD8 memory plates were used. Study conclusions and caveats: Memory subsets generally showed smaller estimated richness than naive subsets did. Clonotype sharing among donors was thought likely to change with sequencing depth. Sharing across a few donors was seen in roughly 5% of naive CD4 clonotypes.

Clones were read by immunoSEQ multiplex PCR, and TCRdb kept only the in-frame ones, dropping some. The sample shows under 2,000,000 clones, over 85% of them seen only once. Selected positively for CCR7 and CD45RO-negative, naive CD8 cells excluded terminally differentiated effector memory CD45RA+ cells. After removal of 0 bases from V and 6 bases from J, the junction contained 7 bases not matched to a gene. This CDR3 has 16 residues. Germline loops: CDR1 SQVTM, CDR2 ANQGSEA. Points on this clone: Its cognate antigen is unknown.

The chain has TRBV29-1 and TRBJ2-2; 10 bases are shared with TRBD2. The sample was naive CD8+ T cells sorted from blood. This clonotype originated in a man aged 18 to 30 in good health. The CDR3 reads CSVEDGSGGAPGELFF. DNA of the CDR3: TGCAGCGTTGAAGACGGAAGCGGGGGGGCCCCCGGGGAGCTGTTTTTT.